This T cell receptor beta chain was found in a study of blood T cell repertoires in COVID-19. Study details: From T cells, B-cell-depleted T cells, or PBMCs came the material, which was cDNA or gDNA.

Sequencing used immunoSEQ multiplex PCR; TCRdb keeps in-frame clones, though not all of them. The sample carries a few hundred thousand clones, roughly 88% recorded once. The CDR3 sequence is 14 residues long. CDR1 SGDLS and CDR2 YYNGEE come from the germline V gene. With V trimmed by 0 bases and J by 4 bases, 2 bases remained unmatched. Sequenced: PBMCs or T cells enriched from blood (not recorded which). This receptor was identified in a woman aged 45-65 years with acute COVID-19. The chain uses TRBV9 and TRBJ2-7; 9 bases match TRBD1. CDR3 nucleotides: TGTGCCAGCAGCGTAGCACAGGGGGCTTACGAGCAGTACTTC. It yields the protein CASSVAQGAYEQYF.